The clone carrying this TCR beta chain has just one count. The CDR3 loop spans 17 amino acids. V shed 4 bases, J shed 5 bases, and the junction held 8 bases outside the gene matches. CDR1 and CDR2 from the germline V gene are SGHRS and YFSETQ. TCRdb's copy holds only in-frame clones and misses some; the assay was immunoSEQ multiplex PCR. The data contain over 250,000 clones, about 89% of them singletons. The data stem from a study of blood T cell repertoires in COVID-19. Study overall: Material from acute and convalescent COVID-19 was sourced from the United States, Italy and Spain.

Grouping used clinical history reported by participants in a survey and questionnaire. Recovery meant two consecutive negative NP/OP PCR tests, professional clearance, or resolved symptoms. Input material: PBMCs or T cells enriched from blood (not recorded which). This chain links TRBV5-1 with TRBJ2-2, with 13 nucleotides matching TRBD2. This clonotype originated in a man aged 35 to 55 who had recovered from COVID-19. The CDR3 sequence is CASSQGLAGDLTGELFF. In DNA, the CDR3 is TGCGCCAGCAGCCAAGGACTAGCGGGAGATTTGACCGGGGAGCTGTTTTTT.